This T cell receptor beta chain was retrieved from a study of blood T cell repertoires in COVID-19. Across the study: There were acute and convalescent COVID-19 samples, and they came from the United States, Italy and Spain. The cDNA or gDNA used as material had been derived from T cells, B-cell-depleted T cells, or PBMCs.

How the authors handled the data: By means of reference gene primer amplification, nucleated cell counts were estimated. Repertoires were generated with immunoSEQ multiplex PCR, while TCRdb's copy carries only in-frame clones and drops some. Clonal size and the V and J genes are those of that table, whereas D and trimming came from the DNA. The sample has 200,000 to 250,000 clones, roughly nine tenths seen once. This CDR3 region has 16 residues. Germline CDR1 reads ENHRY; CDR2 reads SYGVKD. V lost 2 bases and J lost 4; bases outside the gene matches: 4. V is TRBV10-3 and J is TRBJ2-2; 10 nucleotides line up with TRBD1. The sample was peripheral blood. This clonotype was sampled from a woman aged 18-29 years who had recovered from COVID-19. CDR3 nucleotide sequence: TGTGCCATCAGTGAGGGGACAGGGGTGGGCACCGGGGAGCTGTTTTTT. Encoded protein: CAISEGTGVGTGELFF.